This TCR beta chain was sequenced for a study of human T cells and chemical hapten exposure. Study-wide points: Controls formed significantly fewer large CDR3 similarity clusters than expanded TCRs did.

CDR3 length: 18 amino acids. The germline gives CDR1 LGHNA, CDR2 YSLEER. V dropped 0 bases and J dropped 5 bases, with 22 bases sitting between them. The time point was: patch test 2, 6 weeks after DPC sensitization. The treatment denotes: therapeutic diphenylcyclopropenone sensitization with weekly scalp DPC. Every patch test was put on after a blood sample was taken. Unique molecular identifiers were attached to individual cDNA molecules during library preparation. TCRdb recomputed calls from the RACE reads with MiXCR, one row per CDR3 protein. The profile shows about 380,000 distinct CDR3 sequences, about 6.9% of them singletons. This clonotype appeared a few times. Its antigen is not known.

This clonotype was sampled from a young woman with alopecia areata. Some clones in this sample may be carry-over from other donors' samples. The rearrangement links TRBV4-3 to TRBJ1-1; a weak D match, TRBD1 (5 bases). The source material was whole blood, sampled in connection with sensitization to the hapten diphenylcyclopropenone (DPC). CDR3 DNA sequence: TGCGCCAGCAGCCAAGATCGTGGGGGGAGAGCATCTTCGACTGAAGCTTTCTTT. This gives the protein CASSQDRGGRASSTEAFF.